This T cell receptor (beta chain) was captured by sequencing in a study of brain T cells in children with intractable seizures listed by TCRdb under 2021. In terms of the full investigation: A NanoString immunology panel was first used to screen resected brain tissue from around 57 pediatric epilepsy surgery cases for immune gene transcripts. Among the roughly twelve selected surgery cases, eight also had pre-surgery blood sequenced, leaving four with brain tissue only.

TCR beta chain sequences were generated from genomic DNA using the immunoSEQ assay. In the paper's pipeline: Any CDR3 sequence that did not begin with the conserved framework cysteine at position 104 was removed by hand. Clonality was calculated as one minus the normalized Shannon's Diversity Index, with values ranging from 0 (maximal diversity) to 1 (oligoclonal). To check whether a given CDR3 had different frequencies in two samples, for example brain versus blood, chi-squared comparison-of-proportions tests were used. Public clonotypes were identified through searches of immuneACCESS, and similarity to known antiviral clonotypes was evaluated with the VDJdb browser. TCRdb re-hosts the immuneACCESS table, in-frame sequences only. Its copies lack some clones; in the studies checked, an unresolved V gene accounts for under half of them, and the cause for the rest is not known. V and J calls and clone size are copied from that table; D and trimming were computed from the DNA. The sample table records roughly 69,000 clones; more than 95% of these occur just once. Of the sample, 0.35% to 0.4% is held by the ten largest clones.

Points on this clone: Its cognate antigen has yet to be identified. No base qualities exist here, and no much larger clone lies one base off it.

The time point label of this sample denotes: resected brain tissue, or blood drawn just prior to surgery. Surgery cases with the highest brain T cell transcript signatures were selected for TCR beta chain sequencing of brain tissue and, where available, blood. Before surgery, the patients had been given at least one anti-epileptic drug. TCR-sequenced patients were children with drug-resistant epilepsy due to tuberous sclerosis complex, focal cortical dysplasia, Rasmussen encephalitis or hemimegalencephaly. Blood samples were drawn just before the epilepsy surgery. The Monarch genomic DNA purification kit was used to extract bulk genomic DNA from unsorted brain tissue and from whole blood. CDR1 and CDR2, per the germline V gene, are SGHRS and YFSETQ. The cysteine opens and the phenylalanine closes a CDR3 of 13 amino acids. The DNA shown is the 39-base CDR3, in frame from base 1. Relative to germline, V is 6 bases shorter and J is 8 bases shorter, with 15 bases between their ends.

Findings and caveats that apply to the study as a whole: Sequencing depth differed between pre- and post-surgery blood, so clones missing from the pre-surgery sample may reflect undersampling. Viral specificity was inferred only from CDR3 sequence similarity, and patients' HCMV serostatus was unknown.

The chain is encoded by TRBV5-1 joined to TRBJ2-1, and the D gene may be TRBD1, 6 bases matching. The sequence derives from a boy in the first two years of life with focal cortical dysplasia and intractable seizures. Specimen: peripheral blood, collected at surgery. CDR3 region: CASNKGGTYEQFF. At the DNA level, the sequence is TGCGCCAGCAACAAAGGGGGAACGTATGAGCAGTTCTTC.